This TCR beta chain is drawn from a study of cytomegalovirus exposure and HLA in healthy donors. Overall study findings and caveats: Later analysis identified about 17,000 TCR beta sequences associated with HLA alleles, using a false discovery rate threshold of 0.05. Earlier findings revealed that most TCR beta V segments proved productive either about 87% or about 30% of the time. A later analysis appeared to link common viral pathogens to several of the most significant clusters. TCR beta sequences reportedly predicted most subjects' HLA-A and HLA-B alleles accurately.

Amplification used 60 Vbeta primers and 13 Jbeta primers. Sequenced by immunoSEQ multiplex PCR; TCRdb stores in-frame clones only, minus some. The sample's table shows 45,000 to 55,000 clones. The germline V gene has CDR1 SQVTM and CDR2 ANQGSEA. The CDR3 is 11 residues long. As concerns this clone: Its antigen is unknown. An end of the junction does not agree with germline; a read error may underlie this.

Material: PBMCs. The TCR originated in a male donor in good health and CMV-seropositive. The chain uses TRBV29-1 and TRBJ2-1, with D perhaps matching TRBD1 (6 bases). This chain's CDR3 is CSVRQANEQLF. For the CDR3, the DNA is TGCAGCGTTCGACAGGCCAATGAGCAGCTCTTC.